This T cell receptor (beta chain) was documented in a study of vaccination and CD4 T cells after COVID-19. Sequenced with the Oncomine TCR Beta short-read assay was DNA taken from cultured CD4+ T cells. Each CDR3 protein gets one entry after TCRdb re-called the PCR reads with MiXCR. The table includes 8,500 to 10,000 distinct CDR3 sequences, approximately 62% detected once. Trimming cost V 5 bases and J 6 bases, with 16 bases left between them. The CDR3 extends over 13 amino acids. Per the germline V gene, CDR1 is DFQATT and CDR2 is SNEGSKA (reference sequence). Treatment of the sample: roughly 10-day PBMC culture with coronavirus spike peptide pools or control peptides (ViraFEST assay). CD4+ T cells that came from the unexposed donor were collected before the COVID-19 pandemic (2011-2018). Where cell yield allowed, unexposed-donor CD4+ T cells were probed with SARS-CoV-2 S/N and four cold-coronavirus spikes.

Note on this clonotype: Antigen unknown.

The sequence came from a human donor in good health. V is TRBV20-1 and J is TRBJ1-2, with D uncertain. Sequenced sample: CD4+ T cells from blood, cultured in vitro. The CDR3 here is CSASHPRENGYTF. Written as DNA, the CDR3 is TGCAGTGCTTCGCACCCTAGAGAGAATGGCTACACCTTC.